The 30 T cell receptor beta chains in this list originate from one sample, sequenced in a study of shared clonotypes between healthy human individuals (dated by TCRdb to between 2020 and 2021). Library preparation used the immunoSEQ multiplex PCR assay. TCRdb re-hosts the immuneACCESS table, in-frame sequences only. Its copies lack some clones; in the studies checked, an unresolved V gene accounts for under half of them, and the cause for the rest is not known. Recorded for this sample are 2 million to 3 million clones; 93% of them occurred a single time. The top ten hold around 0.37% of the sample. Sequenced input: naive CD4+ T cells from PBMCs. This sample's cell subset or site label indicates: CD45RA+ positively selected. Every receptor here comes from a man younger than 35 in good health. Some clones in this sample may be carry-over from other donors' samples.

J is TRBJ2-5 and V is TRBV7-8; either TRBD1 or TRBD2 may fit D (5 bases each). Trimming took 3 bases from V and 6 from J, leaving 11 bases between them. Germline lookup yields CDR1 SGHVS and CDR2 FQNEAQ. This CDR3 has 13 residues. This chain's CDR3 is CASSFGGMKTQYF. CDR3 sequence (DNA): TGTGCCAGCAGCTTTGGGGGTATGAAGACCCAGTACTTC.

For the CDR3, the DNA is TGTGCCAGCAGTGGGAGTTCAGGTGGGGCCAACGTCCTGACTTTC. Protein sequence: CASSGSSGGANVLTF. J is TRBJ2-6 and V is TRBV2; D remains unclear. Per the germline V gene, CDR1 is SNHLY and CDR2 is FYNNEI. The CDR3 is made up of 15 amino acids. V shed 4 bases and J shed 3 bases, with 10 bases lying between them.

Note on this clone: One junction end disagrees with the germline gene, perhaps due to a read error. The chain links TRBV7-3 to TRBJ1-5; no reliable D call. Germline-derived CDR1 and CDR2 are SGHTA and FQGTGA. The CDR3 spans 11 residues. The CDR3 DNA reads TGTGCCAGCAGCGCCGCAACATCCTTCGCCTTT. It specifies CASSAATSFAF.

V usage is TRBV19 and J usage is TRBJ2-7; a possible D gene is TRBD2 (6 bases). Germline-derived CDR1 and CDR2 are LNHDA and SQIVND (reference sequence). Trimming pared 3 bases from V and 3 bases from J, leaving 12 bases between. This CDR3 spans 14 amino acids. The CDR3 here is CASSILVEGYEQYF. Here the CDR3 DNA reads TGTGCCAGTAGTATTTTAGTGGAGGGCTACGAGCAGTACTTC.

The J gene is TRBJ2-3, the V gene TRBV27; D is perhaps TRBD2 (6 bases). The germline V and J ends were trimmed by 10 bases and 3 bases, with 11 bases remaining between them. Germline V gives CDR1 MNHEY, CDR2 SMNVEV (reference sequence). The CDR3 loop spans 12 amino acids. The CDR3 DNA reads as TGTGCCACGGTGGGGGGTACAGATACGCAGTATTTT. This encodes CATVGGTDTQYF.

The rearrangement joins TRBV2 to TRBJ1-4; D remains ambiguous. Germline CDR1 SNHLY, CDR2 FYNNEI. Trimming removed 7 bases at V and 13 bases at J, with 13 bases between. The CDR3 contains 11 residues. The CDR3 loop is CASTGVFGLFF. The CDR3 DNA sequence: TGTGCCAGCACCGGGGTATTCGGACTGTTTTTT.

The rearrangement uses TRBV7-3 and TRBJ2-3; 10 nucleotides agree with TRBD2. CDR3 size: 17 residues. V shed 1 base and J 4 bases; nucleotides not matched to a gene: 8. Germline CDR1 and CDR2: SGHTA and FQGTGA. The DNA for the CDR3 is TGTGCCAGCAGCTTAAGCGCTAGCGGGAGTTCCCCAGATACGCAGTATTTT. Residues: CASSLSASGSSPDTQYF.

The rearrangement uses TRBV28 and TRBJ2-7; maybe TRBD1 (6 bases). The CDR3 contains 15 residues. In germline, CDR1 is MDHEN, CDR2 SYDVKM. Trimming stripped 7 bases from V and 5 bases from J, with 21 bases between. The CDR3 DNA reads TGTGCCAGCATCCCCACCCGACAGGACGCTCACGAGCAGTACTTC. It encodes CASIPTRQDAHEQYF.

The chain joins TRBV5-4 to TRBJ2-7; TRBD2 matches at 7 bases. Germline CDR1 reads SGHNT; CDR2 reads YYREEE (reference sequence). The CDR3 totals 15 residues. The ends lost 1 base at V and 2 bases at J; junction bases unmatched: 6. The DNA for the CDR3 is TGTGCCAGCAGCTTGTCCAGCGGGAATACCTACGAGCAGTACTTC. As protein: CASSLSSGNTYEQYF.

The genes are TRBV10-3 and TRBJ2-1, with TRBD2 matching over 14 bases. V lost 3 bases, J lost 7 bases, and 5 bases stayed unmatched. The germline gives CDR1 ENHRY, CDR2 SYGVKD. The CDR3 is 16 residues long. CDR3 sequence (DNA): TGTGCCATCAGTGAAGGCGGGACTAGCGGGAGTAATGAGCAGTTCTTC. Protein: CAISEGGTSGSNEQFF.

This sequence joins TRBV14 and TRBJ1-2; 7 bases are shared with TRBD1. The V gene's germline CDR1 is SGHDN and CDR2 FVKESK. With V trimmed by 3 bases and J by 0 bases, 4 bases remained unmatched. The CDR3 has 15 amino acids. CDR3 in amino acids: CASSQRTGSNYGYTF. CDR3 sequence (DNA): TGTGCCAGCAGCCAGAGGACAGGATCTAACTATGGCTACACCTTC. Supplemented by reference TRBV14 and TRBJ1-2, the full variable domain reads EAGVTQFPSHSVIEKGQTVTLRCDPISGHDNLYWYRRVMGKEIKFLLHFVKESKQDESGMPNNRFLAERTGGTYSTLKVQPAELEDSGVYFCASSQRTGSNYGYTFGSGTRLTVV.

The J gene is TRBJ1-5, the V gene TRBV5-8, with D unclear. V was pared by 2 bases and J by 0 bases, with 15 bases between. This CDR3 is 17 amino acids long. In germline, CDR1 is SGHTS, CDR2 YDEGEE. The CDR3 DNA is TGTGCCAGCAGCTTTCCCCTAACAGCTGATAGCAATCAGCCCCAGCATTTT. Its protein is CASSFPLTADSNQPQHF.

The chain is built from TRBV27 and TRBJ2-7; TRBD1 is a possible D gene (6 bases). Germline CDR1 and CDR2: MNHEY and SMNVEV (reference sequence). Trimming cost V 5 bases and J 3 bases, with 17 bases left between them. This CDR3 spans 15 amino acids. The CDR3 spells CASSQQGQTIYEQYF. The CDR3 DNA follows: TGTGCCAGCAGTCAACAGGGTCAAACGATCTACGAGCAGTACTTC.

This clone has just one count. The CDR3 DNA reads as TGCAGCGCTACTACAGGGTCGAGGATGAACACTGAAGCTTTCTTT. The encoded protein is CSATTGSRMNTEAFF. This chain joins TRBV29-1 and TRBJ1-1, with D perhaps TRBD1 (6 bases). V was clipped by 7 bases and J by 0 bases, with 18 bases between them. CDR3 length: 15 residues. Per germline, CDR1 SQVTM and CDR2 ANQGSEA.

The V and J genes are TRBV9 and TRBJ1-2, with 11 positions matching TRBD1. The CDR3 contains 16 residues. J gave up 2 bases and V 3 bases, and 6 bases lay outside the gene matches. CDR1 is SGDLS, CDR2 YYNGEE, per germline. The CDR3 bases are TGTGCCAGCAGCGGATGGACAGGGGGCTTCAACTATGGCTACACCTTC. It specifies CASSGWTGGFNYGYTF.

Comments on this clone: Within the sample, other DNA sequences also encode this same CDR3. The V gene is TRBV5-1, the J gene TRBJ2-1, with TRBD2 matching 12 bases. Germline CDR1 is SGHRS and CDR2 is YFSETQ. The CDR3 covers 15 residues. Trimming removed 1 base from V and 5 bases from J; junction bases left unmatched: 1. The chain's CDR3 is CASSLRTSGNNEQFF. In DNA form, the CDR3 reads TGCGCCAGCAGCTTGAGGACTAGCGGGAACAATGAGCAGTTCTTC.

This clone was recorded only once. The chain joins TRBV5-1 to TRBJ1-1, with TRBD1 matching over 9 bases. The CDR3 runs to 15 residues. CDR1 and CDR2 from the germline V gene are SGHRS and YFSETQ. V dropped 5 bases and J dropped 6; count of bases not matched to a gene: 11. Written as DNA, the CDR3 is TGCGCCAGCAGGGGGACAGGGAATGAAGGCCCTGAAGCTTTCTTT. Amino acid sequence: CASRGTGNEGPEAFF. The whole variable domain, filled in from reference TRBV5-1 and TRBJ1-1, reads KAGVTQTPRYLIKTRGQQVTLSCSPISGHRSVSWYQQTPGQGLQFLFEYFSETQRNKGNFPGRFSGRQFSNSRSEMNVSTLELGDSALYLCASRGTGNEGPEAFFGQGTRLTVV.

The chain recombines TRBV19 with TRBJ2-7, with 8 bases fitting TRBD1. CDR3 length equals 14 residues. V lost 7 bases to trimming and J lost 1 base; unmatched junction nucleotides: 6. Looked up from germline, CDR1 is LNHDA and CDR2 is SQIVND (reference sequence). CDR3 nucleotide sequence: TGTGCCAGTACTCCCCGGGACAGGTCCTACGAGCAGTACTTC. Amino acids: CASTPRDRSYEQYF.

The V gene is TRBV6-7, the J gene TRBJ1-5, with TRBD1 matching 7 bases. TRBV6-7 is given ORF status, its function remaining uncertain. Trimming removed 2 bases from V and 4 bases from J; junction bases left unmatched: 32. The CDR3 sequence is 24 residues long. In DNA form, the CDR3 reads TGTGCCAGCAGTTACGACAGGGTAGGGGATTTCGCGACGGAGGCCATGTTTTTAAATCAGCCCCAGCATTTT. Amino acids: CASSYDRVGDFATEAMFLNQPQHF.

The chain couples TRBV6-5 to TRBJ1-5; D may be TRBD1 (6 bases). CDR1 is MNHEY and CDR2 is SVGAGI in the germline V gene. The CDR3 sequence is 14 residues long. The V gene lost 5 bases and the J gene lost 11 bases, with 19 bases spanning the gap. CDR3 residues: CASSRERQAGAQHF. For the CDR3, the DNA is TGTGCCAGCAGTCGAGAGAGACAGGCTGGGGCCCAGCATTTT.

The chain carries TRBV6-5 and TRBJ1-4; D is perhaps TRBD1 (5 bases). Germline V gene data show CDR1 as MNHEY and CDR2 as SVGAGI. The V gene lost 7 bases and the J gene lost 3 bases, with 9 bases spanning the gap. CDR3 size: 13 residues. CDR3 DNA: TGTGCCAGCAAACTGGGGCCTAATGAAAAACTGTTTTTT. Its protein product is CASKLGPNEKLFF.

This rearrangement joins TRBV27 to TRBJ2-2; TRBD2 aligns across 13 bases. The length of the CDR3 is 20 residues. Germline CDR1 reads MNHEY; CDR2 reads SMNVEV (reference sequence). Trimming removed 3 bases from V and 3 bases from J; junction bases left unmatched: 13. CDR3 coding DNA: TGTGCCAGCAGTTTTTCGGGACTAGCGGGACCCTTCTCCTACACCGGGGAGCTGTTTTTT. Its translation: CASSFSGLAGPFSYTGELFF.

The chain carries TRBV7-9 and TRBJ2-1; 11 nucleotides line up with TRBD2. This CDR3 has 15 amino acids. The junction had 4 bases not matched to a gene; V was cut back by 4 bases and J by 5 bases. Per the germline V gene, CDR1 is SEHNR and CDR2 is FQNEAQ (reference sequence). CDR3 nucleotide sequence: TGTGCCAGCAGCTCTAGCGGGAGGATCAACAATGAGCAGTTCTTC. Protein sequence: CASSSSGRINNEQFF.

The sample holds a few counts of this clone. This chain links TRBV7-9 with TRBJ1-1; 8 positions match TRBD1. Per the germline V gene, CDR1 is SEHNR and CDR2 is FQNEAQ (reference sequence). The CDR3 has 14 amino acids. J lost 5 bases, V lost 2 bases, and 4 bases had no gene match. The CDR3 is CASSLSGGYTEAFF. The CDR3 bases are TGTGCCAGCAGCTTATCAGGGGGCTATACTGAAGCTTTCTTT.

The V call is TRBV28, the J call TRBJ2-7, with 9 bases identical to TRBD1. In germline, CDR1 is MDHEN, CDR2 SYDVKM. This CDR3 comprises 15 residues. The V and J ends lost 2 bases and 3 bases, in that order; junction bases with no gene match: 5. The CDR3 sequence is CASSLLGTGRYEQYF. CDR3 DNA: TGTGCCAGCAGTTTACTCGGGACAGGGCGCTACGAGCAGTACTTC.

The gene calls are TRBV11-3 and TRBJ2-2; 10 nucleotides agree with TRBD2. J was trimmed by 5 bases and V by 5 bases; bases with no gene match: 8. This CDR3 is built from 16 residues. Per germline, CDR1 SGHNT and CDR2 YENEEA. The DNA of the CDR3 is TGTGCCAGCAGCCGCGGACTAGCGGTGGGAACCGGGGAGCTGTTTTTT. Residues: CASSRGLAVGTGELFF.

This clone came up once. The chain uses TRBV10-3 and TRBJ2-7; the match to TRBD2 covers 8 bases. CDR3 length: 16 amino acids. Germline CDR1 reads ENHRY; CDR2 reads SYGVKD. Trimming at V came to 4 bases and at J to 6 bases, leaving 14 bases not matched to a gene. This CDR3 is CAISGRDQAAGGEQYF. CDR3 DNA sequence: TGTGCCATCAGTGGTAGGGACCAGGCGGCGGGGGGCGAGCAGTACTTC.

The chain uses TRBV2 and TRBJ2-2, with TRBD1 as a possible D gene (6 bases). CDR1 and CDR2 (germline): SNHLY, FYNNEI. V was trimmed by 7 bases and J by 2 bases, leaving 17 bases between them. CDR3 length: 16 residues. The CDR3 reads CASKIRRGGNTGELFF. The CDR3 region has the DNA TGTGCCAGCAAAATACGGAGAGGGGGAAACACCGGGGAGCTGTTTTTT.

This chain joins TRBV29-1 and TRBJ1-2, with a tentative D call TRBD1 (5 bases). V gave up 6 bases and J gave up 4 bases, with 18 bases separating them. This CDR3 has 14 amino acids. Germline assignment: CDR1 SQVTM and CDR2 ANQGSEA. The CDR3 nucleotides read TGCAGCGTACAAACGGGGGGGGTTGGCTATGGCTACACCTTC. Encoded protein: CSVQTGGVGYGYTF.

The J gene is TRBJ1-4, the V gene TRBV9, with 9 bases identical to TRBD1. V was pared by 0 bases and J by 7 bases, with 4 bases of the junction left unmatched. The germline gives CDR1 SGDLS, CDR2 YYNGEE. This CDR3 is built from 15 residues. The chain's CDR3 is CASSVDRGQAEKLFF. In DNA, the CDR3 is TGTGCCAGCAGCGTAGACAGGGGGCAGGCTGAAAAACTGTTTTTT.